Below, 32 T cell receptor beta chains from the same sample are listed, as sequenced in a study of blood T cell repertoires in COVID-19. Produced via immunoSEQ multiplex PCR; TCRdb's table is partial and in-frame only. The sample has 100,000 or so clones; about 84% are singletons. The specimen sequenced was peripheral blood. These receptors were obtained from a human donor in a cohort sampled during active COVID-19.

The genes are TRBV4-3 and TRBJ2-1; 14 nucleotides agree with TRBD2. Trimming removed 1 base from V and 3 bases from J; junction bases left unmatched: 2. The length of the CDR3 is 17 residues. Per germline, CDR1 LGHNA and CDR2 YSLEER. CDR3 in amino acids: CASSQGGTSGGYNEQFF. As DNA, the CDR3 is TGCGCCAGCAGCCAAGGGGGGACTAGCGGGGGCTACAATGAGCAGTTCTTC.

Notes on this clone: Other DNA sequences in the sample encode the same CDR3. The chain's CDR3 is CASSPRGGSYEQYF. The CDR3 DNA is TGTGCCAGCAGCCCACGGGGGGGGTCCTACGAGCAGTACTTC. This chain uses TRBV9 with TRBJ2-7; 8 bases are a match to TRBD2. After removal of 4 bases from V and 1 base from J, the junction contained 4 bases not matched to a gene. The CDR3 spans 14 residues. Per the germline V gene, CDR1 is SGDLS and CDR2 is YYNGEE.

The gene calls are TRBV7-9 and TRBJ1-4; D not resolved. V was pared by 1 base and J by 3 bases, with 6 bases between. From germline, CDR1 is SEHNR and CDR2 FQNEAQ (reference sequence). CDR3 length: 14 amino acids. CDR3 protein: CASSLGQANEKLFF. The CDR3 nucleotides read TGTGCCAGCAGCTTAGGGCAGGCTAATGAAAAACTGTTTTTT. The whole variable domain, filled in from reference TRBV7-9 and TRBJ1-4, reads DTGVSQNPRHKITKRGQNVTFRCDPISEHNRLYWYRQTLGQGPEFLTYFQNEAQLEKSRLLSDRFSAERPKGSFSTLEIQRTEQGDSAMYLCASSLGQANEKLFFGSGTQLSVL.

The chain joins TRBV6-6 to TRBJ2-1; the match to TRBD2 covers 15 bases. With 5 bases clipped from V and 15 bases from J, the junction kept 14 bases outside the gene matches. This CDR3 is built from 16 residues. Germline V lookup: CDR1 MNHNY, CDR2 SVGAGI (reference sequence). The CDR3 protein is CASSHERTSGRAFPFF. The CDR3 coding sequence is TGTGCCAGCAGTCACGAAAGGACTAGCGGGAGGGCCTTTCCGTTCTTC.

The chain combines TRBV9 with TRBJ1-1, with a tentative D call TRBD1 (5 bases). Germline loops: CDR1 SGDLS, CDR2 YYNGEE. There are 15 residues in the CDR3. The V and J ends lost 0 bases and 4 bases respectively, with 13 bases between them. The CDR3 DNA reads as TGTGCCAGCAGCGTAGGGCCGGGCGGGGCCACTGAAGCTTTCTTT. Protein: CASSVGPGGATEAFF.

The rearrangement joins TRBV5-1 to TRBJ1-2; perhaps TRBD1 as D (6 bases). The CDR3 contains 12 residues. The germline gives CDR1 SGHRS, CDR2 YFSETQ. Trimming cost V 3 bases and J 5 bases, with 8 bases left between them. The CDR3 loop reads CASSSTGYGYTF. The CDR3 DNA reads TGCGCCAGCAGCTCCACAGGGTATGGCTACACCTTC.

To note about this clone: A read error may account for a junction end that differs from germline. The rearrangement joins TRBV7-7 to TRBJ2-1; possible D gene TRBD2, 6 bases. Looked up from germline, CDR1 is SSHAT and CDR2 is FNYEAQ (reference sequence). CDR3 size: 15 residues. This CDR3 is CASSRDFLSYNEQFF. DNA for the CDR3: TGTGCTAGCAGCCGGGACTTCCTCTCCTACAATGAGCAGTTCTTC.

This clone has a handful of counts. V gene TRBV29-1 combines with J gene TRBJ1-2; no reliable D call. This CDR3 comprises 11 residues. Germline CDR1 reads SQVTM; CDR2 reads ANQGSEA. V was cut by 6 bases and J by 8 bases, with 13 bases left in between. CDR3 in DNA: TGCAGCGTGTCTAGACCGGAGGGCTACACCTTC. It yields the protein CSVSRPEGYTF.

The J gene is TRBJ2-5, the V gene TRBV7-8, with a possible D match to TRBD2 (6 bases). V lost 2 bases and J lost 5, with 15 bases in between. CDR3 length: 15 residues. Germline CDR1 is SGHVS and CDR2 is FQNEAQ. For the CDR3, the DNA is TGTGCCAGCAGCTTAATGGGGGGAGCCCGCGAGACCCAGTACTTC. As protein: CASSLMGGARETQYF.

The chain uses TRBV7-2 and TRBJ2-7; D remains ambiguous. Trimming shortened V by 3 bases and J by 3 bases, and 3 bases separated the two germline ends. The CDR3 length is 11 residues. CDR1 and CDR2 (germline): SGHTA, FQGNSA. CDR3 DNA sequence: TGTGCCAGCAGCTTCTACTACGAGCAGTACTTC. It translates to CASSFYYEQYF.

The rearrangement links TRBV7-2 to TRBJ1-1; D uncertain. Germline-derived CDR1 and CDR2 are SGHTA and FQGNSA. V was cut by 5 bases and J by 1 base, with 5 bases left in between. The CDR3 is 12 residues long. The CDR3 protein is CASSQWNTEAFF. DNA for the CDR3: TGTGCCAGCAGCCAGTGGAACACTGAAGCTTTCTTT.

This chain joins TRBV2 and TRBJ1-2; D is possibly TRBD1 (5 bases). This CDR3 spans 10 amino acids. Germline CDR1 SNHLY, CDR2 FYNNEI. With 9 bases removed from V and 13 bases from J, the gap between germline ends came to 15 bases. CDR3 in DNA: TGTGCCAGGGGTTTCCGGGACTGCACCTTC. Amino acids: CARGFRDCTF.

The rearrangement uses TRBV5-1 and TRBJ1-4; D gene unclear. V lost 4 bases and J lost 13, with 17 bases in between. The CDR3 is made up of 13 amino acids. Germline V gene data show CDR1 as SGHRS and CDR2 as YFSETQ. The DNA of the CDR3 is TGCGCCAGCAGCCCCTACCCCATATCAAGACTGTTTTTT. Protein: CASSPYPISRLFF.

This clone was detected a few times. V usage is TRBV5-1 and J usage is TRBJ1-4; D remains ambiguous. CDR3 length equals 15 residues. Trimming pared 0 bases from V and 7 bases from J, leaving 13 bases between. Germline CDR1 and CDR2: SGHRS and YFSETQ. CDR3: CASSLGEGLSEKLFF. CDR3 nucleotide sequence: TGCGCCAGCAGCTTGGGGGAGGGTTTGTCTGAAAAACTGTTTTTT.

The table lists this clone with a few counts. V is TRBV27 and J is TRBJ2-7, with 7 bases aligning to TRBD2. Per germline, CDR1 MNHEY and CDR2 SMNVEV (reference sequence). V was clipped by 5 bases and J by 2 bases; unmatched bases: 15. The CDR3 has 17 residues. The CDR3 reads CASSPRGDSRDAYEQYF. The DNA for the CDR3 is TGTGCCAGCAGTCCCCGGGGGGATTCCCGCGATGCCTACGAGCAGTACTTC.

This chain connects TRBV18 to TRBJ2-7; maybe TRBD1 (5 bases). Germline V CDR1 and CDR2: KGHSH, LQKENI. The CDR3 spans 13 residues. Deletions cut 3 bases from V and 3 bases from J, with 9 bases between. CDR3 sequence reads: CASSPGQVYEQYF. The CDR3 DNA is TGTGCCAGCTCACCGGGGCAGGTCTACGAGCAGTACTTC.

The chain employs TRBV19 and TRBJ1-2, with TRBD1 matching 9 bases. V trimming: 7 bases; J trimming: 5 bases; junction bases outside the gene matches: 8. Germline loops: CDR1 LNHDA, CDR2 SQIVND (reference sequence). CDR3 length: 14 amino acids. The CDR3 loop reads CASTDRGRVYGYTF. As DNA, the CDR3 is TGTGCCAGTACCGACAGGGGGAGAGTTTATGGCTACACCTTC.

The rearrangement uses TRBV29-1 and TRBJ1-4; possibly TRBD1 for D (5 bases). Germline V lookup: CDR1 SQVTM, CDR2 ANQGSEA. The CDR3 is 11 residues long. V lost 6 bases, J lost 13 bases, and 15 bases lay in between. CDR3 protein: CSVERGRGLFF. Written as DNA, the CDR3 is TGCAGCGTAGAAAGAGGGAGGGGACTGTTTTTT. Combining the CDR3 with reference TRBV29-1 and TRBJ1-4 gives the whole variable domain SAVISQKPSRDICQRGTSLTIQCQVDSQVTMMFWYRQQPGQSLTLIATANQGSEATYESGFVIDKFPISRPNLTFSTLTVSNMSPEDSSIYLCSVERGRGLFFGSGTQLSVL.

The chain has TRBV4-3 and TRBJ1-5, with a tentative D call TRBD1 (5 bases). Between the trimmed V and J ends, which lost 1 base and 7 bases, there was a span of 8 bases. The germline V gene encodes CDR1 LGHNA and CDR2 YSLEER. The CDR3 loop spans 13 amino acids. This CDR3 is CASSQGGDQPQHF. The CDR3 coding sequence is TGCGCCAGCAGCCAAGGGGGGGACCAGCCCCAGCATTTT.

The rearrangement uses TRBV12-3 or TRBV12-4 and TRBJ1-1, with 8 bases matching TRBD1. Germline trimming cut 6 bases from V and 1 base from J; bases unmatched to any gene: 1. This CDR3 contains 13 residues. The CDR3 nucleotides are TGTGCCAGCAGGGGACAGGCGAACACTGAAGCTTTCTTT. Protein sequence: CASRGQANTEAFF.

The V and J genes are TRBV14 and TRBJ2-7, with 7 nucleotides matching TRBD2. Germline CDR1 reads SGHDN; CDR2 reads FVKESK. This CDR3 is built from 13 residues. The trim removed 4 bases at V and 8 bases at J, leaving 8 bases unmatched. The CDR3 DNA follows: TGTGCCAGCAGCCCGGCCGGGGGGTATAAGCAGTACTTC. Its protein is CASSPAGGYKQYF. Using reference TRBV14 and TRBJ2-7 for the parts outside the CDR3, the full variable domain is EAGVTQFPSHSVIEKGQTVTLRCDPISGHDNLYWYRRVMGKEIKFLLHFVKESKQDESGMPNNRFLAERTGGTYSTLKVQPAELEDSGVYFCASSPAGGYKQYFGPGTRLTVT.

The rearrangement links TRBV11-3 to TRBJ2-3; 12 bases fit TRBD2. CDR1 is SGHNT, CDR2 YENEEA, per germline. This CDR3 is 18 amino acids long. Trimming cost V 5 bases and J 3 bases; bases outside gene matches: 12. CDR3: CASSQGLAGAFRTDTQYF. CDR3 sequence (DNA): TGTGCCAGCAGCCAGGGACTAGCGGGTGCCTTTAGGACAGATACGCAGTATTTT.

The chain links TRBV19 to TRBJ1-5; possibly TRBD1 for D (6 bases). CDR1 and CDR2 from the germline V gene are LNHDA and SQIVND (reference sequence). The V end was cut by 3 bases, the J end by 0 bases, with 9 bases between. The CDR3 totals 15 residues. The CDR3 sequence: CASSIGQHSNQPQHF. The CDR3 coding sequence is TGTGCCAGTAGTATCGGACAGCATAGCAATCAGCCCCAGCATTTT. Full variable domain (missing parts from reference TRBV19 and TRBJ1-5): DGGITQSPKYLFRKEGQNVTLSCEQNLNHDAMYWYRQDPGQGLRLIYYSQIVNDFQKGDIAEGYSVSREKKESFPLTVTSAQKNPTAFYLCASSIGQHSNQPQHFGDGTRLSIL.

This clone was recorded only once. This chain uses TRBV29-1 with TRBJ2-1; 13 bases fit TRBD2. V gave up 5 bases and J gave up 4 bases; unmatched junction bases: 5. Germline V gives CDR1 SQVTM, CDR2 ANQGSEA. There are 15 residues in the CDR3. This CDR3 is CSVWGLAGLYNEQFF. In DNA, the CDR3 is TGCAGCGTTTGGGGACTAGCGGGATTATACAATGAGCAGTTCTTC.

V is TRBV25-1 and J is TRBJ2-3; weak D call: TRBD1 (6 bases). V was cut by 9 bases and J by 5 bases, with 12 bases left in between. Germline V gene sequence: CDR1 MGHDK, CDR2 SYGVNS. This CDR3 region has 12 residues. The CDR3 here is CASRGQIDTQYF. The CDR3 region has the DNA TGTGCCAGTAGGGGACAAATAGATACGCAGTATTTT.

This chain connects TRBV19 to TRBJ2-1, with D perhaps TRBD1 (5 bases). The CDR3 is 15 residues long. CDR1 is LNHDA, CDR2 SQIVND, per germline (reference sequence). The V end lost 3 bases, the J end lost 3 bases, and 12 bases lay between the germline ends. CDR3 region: CASSISIRGYNEQFF. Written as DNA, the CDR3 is TGTGCCAGTAGTATCTCCATAAGGGGCTACAATGAGCAGTTCTTC.

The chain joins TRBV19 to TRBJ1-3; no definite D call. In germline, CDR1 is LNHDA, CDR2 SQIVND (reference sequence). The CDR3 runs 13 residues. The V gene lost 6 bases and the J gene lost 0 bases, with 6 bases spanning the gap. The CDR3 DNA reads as TGTGCCAGTAGGTCTCGCTCTGGAAACACCATATATTTT. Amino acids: CASRSRSGNTIYF.

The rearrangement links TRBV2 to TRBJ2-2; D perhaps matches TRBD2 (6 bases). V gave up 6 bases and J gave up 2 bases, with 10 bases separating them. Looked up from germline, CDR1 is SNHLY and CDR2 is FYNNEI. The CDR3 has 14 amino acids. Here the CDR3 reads CASSGLTNTGELFF. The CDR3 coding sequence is TGTGCCAGCAGCGGACTAACTAACACCGGGGAGCTGTTTTTT.

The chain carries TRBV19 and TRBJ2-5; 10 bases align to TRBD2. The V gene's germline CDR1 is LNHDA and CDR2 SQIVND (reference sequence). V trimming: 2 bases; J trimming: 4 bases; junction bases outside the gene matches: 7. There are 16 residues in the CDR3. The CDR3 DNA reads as TGTGCCAGTAGTATATCCAGCGGGAGGGGAGGAGAGACCCAGTACTTC. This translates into CASSISSGRGGETQYF.

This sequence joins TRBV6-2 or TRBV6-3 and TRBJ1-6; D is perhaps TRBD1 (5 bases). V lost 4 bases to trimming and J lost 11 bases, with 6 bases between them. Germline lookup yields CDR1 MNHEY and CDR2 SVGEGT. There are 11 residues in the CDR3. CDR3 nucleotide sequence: TGTGCCAGCAGTTCAGGGCCACCCCTCCACTTT. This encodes CASSSGPPLHF.

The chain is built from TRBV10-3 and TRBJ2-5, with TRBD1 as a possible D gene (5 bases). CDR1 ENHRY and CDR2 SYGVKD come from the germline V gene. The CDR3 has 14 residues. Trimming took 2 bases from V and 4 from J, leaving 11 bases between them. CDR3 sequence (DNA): TGTGCCATCAGTGAGGGGTCAGGGCTAGAGACCCAGTACTTC. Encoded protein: CAISEGSGLETQYF.

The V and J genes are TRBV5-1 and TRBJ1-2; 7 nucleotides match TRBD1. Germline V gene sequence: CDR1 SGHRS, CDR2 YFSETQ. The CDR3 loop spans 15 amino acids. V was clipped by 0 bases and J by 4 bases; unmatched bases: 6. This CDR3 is CASSLGRQGTYGYTF. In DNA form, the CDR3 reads TGCGCCAGCAGCTTGGGGAGACAGGGTACCTATGGCTACACCTTC.